Reported below is one T cell receptor beta chain. This specimen belongs to a study of blood T cells in healthy people across ages. The authors ran a second PCR of 7 to 11 cycles using a sample-barcoded 5' primer and a J-beta primer mix. TCRdb passed the 5' RACE reads through MiXCR, listing each CDR3 protein once. The sample records approximately 850,000 distinct CDR3 sequences, roughly 44% being singletons. The V gene's germline CDR1 is DFQATT and CDR2 SNEGSKA (reference sequence). The CDR3 contains 16 residues. With V trimmed by 2 bases and J by 3 bases, 7 bases remained unmatched. This clonotype was sampled from a man between 60 and 75 years old in good health. The J gene is TRBJ1-4, the V gene TRBV20-1; 9 positions agree with TRBD1. Specimen: blood. The CDR3 reads CSARRTGGKSNEKLFF. CDR3 in DNA: TGCAGTGCTAGAAGAACAGGGGGCAAATCTAATGAAAAACTGTTTTTT.